The 5 T cell receptor beta chains in this list originate from one sample, sequenced in a study of identical twins. TCRdb passed the 5' RACE reads through MiXCR, listing each CDR3 protein once. The data show hundreds of thousands of distinct CDR3 sequences, with over 12% seen just once and approximately 8.2% held by the top ten. Sequencing used memory (CD45RO+) T cells sorted from blood. These TCRs come from a woman between 18 and 29 years old in good health.

This clonotype turned up a few times. The chain couples TRBV29-1 to TRBJ1-2, with a possible D match to TRBD1 (6 bases). There are 14 residues in the CDR3. Germline CDR1 is SQVTM and CDR2 is ANQGSEA. Trimming removed 7 bases from V and 4 bases from J, with 19 bases in between. CDR3 DNA sequence: TGCAGCGCCCAGTATTACAGGGTCGGCTATGGCTACACCTTC. It specifies CSAQYYRVGYGYTF.

This clonotype was counted only a few times. The gene calls are TRBV2 and TRBJ2-7; a possible D gene is TRBD2 (6 bases). Trimming took off 10 bases at V and 5 bases at J, with 15 bases between the two ends. The CDR3 loop spans 12 amino acids. Germline CDR1 is SNHLY and CDR2 is FYNNEI. The DNA for the CDR3 is TGTGCCACCAGATTCGGAGGGAACGAGCAGTACTTC. Translating it yields CATRFGGNEQYF.

A few counts support this clonotype. The rearrangement links TRBV10-3 to TRBJ2-1, with D unclear. This CDR3 has 12 amino acids. The germline V gene has CDR1 ENHRY and CDR2 SYGVKD. Trimming removed 4 bases from V and 3 bases from J, with 4 bases in between. For the CDR3, the DNA is TGTGCCATCAGTGGCTACTACAATGAGCAGTTCTTC. The encoded protein is CAISGYYNEQFF.

The chain couples TRBV3-1 to TRBJ2-7; D perhaps matches TRBD2 (6 bases). The CDR3 sequence is 17 residues long. CDR1 is LGHDT, CDR2 YNNKEL, per germline (reference sequence). Deletions cut 4 bases from V and 3 bases from J, with 22 bases between. CDR3 sequence reads: CASSPKVGGLYVYEQYF. In DNA, the CDR3 is TGTGCCAGCAGCCCCAAGGTCGGCGGACTATACGTCTACGAGCAGTACTTC.

The chain has TRBV5-1 and TRBJ2-7; 10 positions agree with TRBD1. The J segment lost 2 bases and the V segment lost 4 bases, leaving 6 bases of the junction unmatched. CDR3 length: 15 amino acids. Germline V lookup: CDR1 SGHRS, CDR2 YFSETQ. The CDR3 reads CASSAQTGGAYEQYF. The CDR3 DNA sequence: TGCGCCAGCAGCGCCCAGACAGGGGGCGCCTACGAGCAGTACTTC.